Sequencing of this TCR beta chain was carried out in a study of memory CD4+ T cells and cytomegalovirus serostatus. The sort gate was single viable CD3+CD4+CD8-CD45RO+ cells for memory CD4+ T cells. Positive selection with CD4 microbeads enriched total CD4+ T cells. Regarding this clone: Its antigen remains unidentified.

Generated by immunoSEQ multiplex PCR, the TCRdb table keeps only in-frame clones and is missing some. The table records over 40,000 clones, 74% of them present only once. Whole-study findings and limits: Of under 200 reported CMV TCRbeta sequences, 67 were found in memory CD4+ repertoires.

There are 18 residues in the CDR3. Germline V gene data show CDR1 as SGHAT and CDR2 as FQNNGV. V was pared by 1 base and J by 0 bases, with 5 bases of the junction left unmatched. The sample consisted of memory CD4+ T cells from blood. The chain carries TRBV11-2 and TRBJ1-4, with TRBD1 matching over 10 bases. This clonotype originated in an adult in good health and CMV-seropositive. The DNA of the CDR3 is TGTGCCAGCAGCTTAGTGGGGACAGGGGAAGCAACTAATGAAAAACTGTTTTTT. Amino acids: CASSLVGTGEATNEKLFF.